Below are 10 T cell receptor beta chains sequenced from a single sample in a study of CD8 T cells in Susac syndrome. RNA totalling about 0.5 to 1 ug underwent reverse transcription with random hexamers. One entry per CDR3 protein results from TCRdb running MiXCR on the immunoSEQ multiplex PCR reads. The table has 300,000 or so distinct CDR3 sequences, about 92% seen once. Sequencing was carried out using CD4+ T cells from PBMCs. These receptors came from a human donor with multiple sclerosis.

The gene calls are TRBV20-1 and TRBJ2-7; D is possibly TRBD2 (6 bases). The V and J ends lost 5 bases and 0 bases respectively, with 8 bases between them. The CDR3 is made up of 12 amino acids. Per germline, CDR1 DFQATT and CDR2 SNEGSKA (reference sequence). CDR3 sequence: CSAQRASYEQYF. CDR3 in DNA: TGCAGTGCTCAGCGGGCCTCCTACGAGCAGTACTTC.

The chain joins TRBV11-2 to TRBJ2-7; the match to TRBD2 covers 7 bases. Germline values: CDR1 SGHAT, CDR2 FQNNGV. The ends lost 5 bases at V and 6 bases at J; junction bases unmatched: 16. The CDR3 runs 16 residues. CDR3 DNA sequence: TGTGCCAGCAGCCCCGACTGGGCAGGGAGGGAGGGCGAGCAGTACTTC. It is translated as CASSPDWAGREGEQYF. Drawing the rest from reference TRBV11-2 and TRBJ2-7, the complete variable domain is EAGVAQSPRYKIIEKRQSVAFWCNPISGHATLYWYQQILGQGPKLLIQFQNNGVVDDSQLPKDRFSAERLKGVDSTLKIQPAKLEDSAVYLCASSPDWAGREGEQYFGPGTRLTVT.

This clonotype appeared once. The rearrangement joins TRBV7-2 to TRBJ2-7, with D perhaps TRBD2 (6 bases). The CDR3 has 14 residues. The V end lost 6 bases, the J end lost 3 bases, and 15 bases lay between the germline ends. Germline values: CDR1 SGHTA, CDR2 FQGNSA. The CDR3 is CASSPAGRFYEQYF. In nucleotides, the CDR3 is TGTGCCAGCAGTCCTGCGGGACGGTTCTACGAGCAGTACTTC.

The genes are TRBV6-2 or TRBV6-3 and TRBJ2-1, with a possible D match to TRBD1 (6 bases). V lost 10 bases and J lost 1, with 11 bases in between. This CDR3 region has 13 residues. Germline values: CDR1 MNHEY, CDR2 SVGEGT. In DNA form, the CDR3 reads TGTGCCATCCAAGACAGGTCCTACAATGAGCAGTTCTTC. This sequence encodes CAIQDRSYNEQFF.

The chain uses TRBV7-2 and TRBJ2-4; 7 nucleotides align to TRBD1. There are 14 residues in the CDR3. Germline lookup yields CDR1 SGHTA and CDR2 FQGNSA. The junction had 9 bases not matched to a gene; V was cut back by 4 bases and J by 9 bases. CDR3 residues: CASSSEGGRGIQYF. The CDR3 coding sequence is TGTGCCAGCAGCTCCGAAGGGGGCCGGGGCATTCAGTACTTC.

V and J are TRBV21-1 and TRBJ2-5. TRBV21-1 is classified as a pseudogene. The CDR3 has 13 amino acids. The CDR3 is CASRKQQQETQYF. In nucleotides, the CDR3 is TGTGCCAGCAGAAAACAGCAACAAGAGACCCAGTACTTC.

The V gene is TRBV9, the J gene TRBJ2-6, with a possible D match to TRBD2 (5 bases). Trimming cost V 4 bases and J 12 bases, with 20 bases left between them. This CDR3 spans 15 amino acids. In germline, CDR1 is SGDLS, CDR2 YYNGEE. Written as DNA, the CDR3 is TGTGCCAGCAGCCCTCAGTTGATGGCGGGTTCCGTCCTGACTTTC. Translated, it gives CASSPQLMAGSVLTF.

The CDR3 region is CASSLGSPLAGSLYEQYF. DNA of the CDR3: TGTGCCAGCAGCTTAGGGTCCCCCCTAGCGGGGAGCCTCTACGAGCAGTACTTC. The chain recombines TRBV7-9 with TRBJ2-7; 9 positions match TRBD2. CDR3 length: 18 residues. V gave up 1 base and J gave up 3 bases; unmatched junction bases: 13. Germline CDR1 and CDR2: SEHNR and FQNEAQ (reference sequence).

This chain connects TRBV7-3 to TRBJ1-1; 10 bases line up with TRBD1. The CDR3 runs to 16 residues. V was clipped by 2 bases and J by 5 bases; unmatched bases: 8. Germline CDR1 and CDR2: SGHTA and FQGTGA. CDR3 protein: CASSLQGQGIDTEAFF. CDR3 nucleotides: TGTGCCAGCAGCTTACAGGGACAGGGGATTGATACTGAAGCTTTCTTT. Drawing the rest from reference TRBV7-3 and TRBJ1-1, the complete variable domain is GAGVSQTPSNKVTEKGKYVELRCDPISGHTALYWYRQSLGQGPEFLIYFQGTGAADDSGLPNDRFFAVRPEGSVSTLKIQRTERGDSAVYLCASSLQGQGIDTEAFFGQGTRLTVV.

The J gene is TRBJ2-7, the V gene TRBV18; TRBD1 is a possible D gene (5 bases). The CDR3 extends over 13 amino acids. Germline-derived CDR1 and CDR2 are KGHSH and LQKENI. V was trimmed by 2 bases and J by 4 bases, leaving 9 bases between them. The CDR3 coding sequence is TGTGCCAGCTCACCAGGGGCCCCGTACGAGCAGTACTTC. Its translation: CASSPGAPYEQYF.